This T cell receptor beta chain was captured in a study of regulatory T cells in long-lasting Graves disease. Time point noted: persistent/refractory GD, antithyroid drugs over 5 years with positive TRAb. After RNA was extracted from PBMCs, the TCR library was made from it. Construction of TCR beta libraries relied on iRepertoire HTBI primers and on Arm-PCR targeting CDR3 regions. TCRdb re-called the multiplex PCR reads with MiXCR, one entry per CDR3 protein. The sample includes around 500,000 distinct CDR3 sequences, less than 25% of them seen just once. The CDR3 spans 11 residues. Trimming cost V 4 bases and J 7 bases; bases outside gene matches: 3. CDR1 is SQVTM and CDR2 is ANQGSEA in the germline V gene.

J is TRBJ1-1 and V is TRBV29-1; 7 bases fit TRBD1. The source was peripheral blood mononuclear cells (PBMCs), collected when the disease was refractory, from a patient treated with antithyroid drugs. This sequence originates from a female donor with Graves disease. The DNA of the CDR3 is TGCAGCGTTGGAACAGGGGTTGAAGCTTTCTTT. It is translated as CSVGTGVEAFF. Full variable domain (rest looked up from reference TRBV29-1 and TRBJ1-1): SAVISQKPSRDICQRGTSLTIQCQVDSQVTMMFWYRQQPGQSLTLIATANQGSEATYESGFVIDKFPISRPNLTFSTLTVSNMSPEDSSIYLCSVGTGVEAFFGQGTRLTVV.